This T cell receptor (beta chain) was observed in a study of cytomegalovirus exposure and HLA in healthy donors. Trimming took 2 bases from V and 5 from J, leaving 15 bases between them. This CDR3 comprises 16 residues. Germline lookup yields CDR1 WNHNN and CDR2 SYGVQD (reference sequence). Comment on this clone: As yet, its antigen is unknown.

Study-wide points: Earlier findings revealed that most TCR beta V segments proved productive either about 90% or about 30% of the time. Later analysis placed DRB1 highest and HLA-C lowest in TCR association rates, which differed by HLA locus. Association of a missense DCLRE1C variant with TCR beta V- and J-gene trimming was reported in a later analysis. Cytomegalovirus-associated status was assigned to approximately 160 TCR beta chains.

13 Jbeta primers and 60 Vbeta primers were used for the PCR. The assay was immunoSEQ multiplex PCR, and TCRdb's table has in-frame clones only and misses some. The table lists 160,000 or so clones, with about 2.2% in the top ten. Sequencing used PBMCs. The genes are TRBV10-1 and TRBJ2-2; D may be TRBD2 (7 bases). The TCR sequence derives from a man aged 30 to 39 in good health and CMV-seronegative. The CDR3 reads CASSEGGLAATGELFF. The CDR3, as DNA: TGCGCCAGCAGTGAGGGGGGGCTAGCGGCGACCGGGGAGCTGTTTTTT.